The clone carrying this TCR beta chain was counted only a few times. In the original analysis: Quantification of nucleated cells was approximated via reference gene primer amplification. The assay was immunoSEQ multiplex PCR, and TCRdb's table has in-frame clones only and misses some. V, J and clone size were drawn from that table, and D and trimming were deduced from the DNA. The table shows 95,000 to 100,000 clones, with 85% occurring only once. Trimming stripped 4 bases from V and 8 bases from J, with 21 bases between. Per the germline V gene, CDR1 is SGHAT and CDR2 is FQNNGV. The CDR3 consists of 16 residues. This entry is derived from a study of blood T cell repertoires in COVID-19. Overall study context: Some COVID-19 samples were acute and others convalescent; all came from the United States, Italy and Spain. Sources were T cells, B-cell-depleted T cells, or PBMCs; the material itself was cDNA or gDNA.

The TCR originated in a woman between 65 and 79 years old with active or convalescent COVID-19. Sequenced material: peripheral blood. The rearrangement joins TRBV11-2 to TRBJ2-1, with D perhaps TRBD2 (5 bases). CDR3 sequence reads: CASSYSQDFRSHEQFF. CDR3 DNA sequence: TGTGCCAGCAGCTATAGCCAGGACTTCCGATCCCATGAGCAGTTCTTC.